These 3 T cell receptor beta chains were sequenced from one sample in a study of T cells in Graves' hyperthyroidism and ophthalmopathy. Template material for amplifying TCR beta CDR3 regions consisted of RNA transcripts. The primer set for the first-round RT-PCR of the TCR CDR3 was HTBI. One entry per CDR3 protein, called by TCRdb with MiXCR from the multiplex PCR reads. Of roughly 420,000 distinct CDR3 sequences in the sample, around 13% are singletons; the top ten hold about 5%. Sequenced material: blood. Receptor source: a woman aged 18-29 years with Graves' hyperthyroidism.

This clonotype was seen more than once but under ten times. V usage is TRBV6-5 and J usage is TRBJ1-3; D gene ambiguous. Germline loops: CDR1 MNHEY, CDR2 SVGAGI. The CDR3 is 15 residues long. The V end lost 2 bases, the J end lost 2 bases, and 10 bases lay between the germline ends. For the CDR3, the DNA is TGTGCCAGCAGTTACCAGGACGGAGCTGGAAACACCATATATTTT. Amino acids: CASSYQDGAGNTIYF.

In its sample, this clonotype was seen many times. J is TRBJ2-5 and V is TRBV28; the D gene is possibly TRBD2 (6 bases). This CDR3 region has 14 residues. Germline-derived CDR1 and CDR2 are MDHEN and SYDVKM. The V end lost 4 bases, the J end lost 2 bases, and 11 bases lay between the germline ends. CDR3: CASSYRDLQETQYF. The CDR3 DNA reads TGTGCCAGCAGTTACCGGGACTTACAAGAGACCCAGTACTTC. Drawing the rest from reference TRBV28 and TRBJ2-5, the complete variable domain is DVKVTQSSRYLVKRTGEKVFLECVQDMDHENMFWYRQDPGLGLRLIYFSYDVKMKEKGDIPEGYSVSREKKERFSLILESASTNQTSMYLCASSYRDLQETQYFGPGTRLLVL.

This clonotype showed up just a few times. This could be a read error, since a much larger clone is one nucleotide away. The V call is TRBV30, the J call TRBJ2-1; D may be TRBD1 (6 bases). Germline CDR1 reads GTSNPN; CDR2 reads SVGIG (reference sequence). The CDR3 covers 11 residues. V lost 2 bases to trimming and J lost 10 bases, with 9 bases between them. CDR3 loop: CAWSSGVEQFF. The CDR3 region has the DNA TGTGCCTGGAGTTCAGGGGTCGAGCAGTTCTTC.